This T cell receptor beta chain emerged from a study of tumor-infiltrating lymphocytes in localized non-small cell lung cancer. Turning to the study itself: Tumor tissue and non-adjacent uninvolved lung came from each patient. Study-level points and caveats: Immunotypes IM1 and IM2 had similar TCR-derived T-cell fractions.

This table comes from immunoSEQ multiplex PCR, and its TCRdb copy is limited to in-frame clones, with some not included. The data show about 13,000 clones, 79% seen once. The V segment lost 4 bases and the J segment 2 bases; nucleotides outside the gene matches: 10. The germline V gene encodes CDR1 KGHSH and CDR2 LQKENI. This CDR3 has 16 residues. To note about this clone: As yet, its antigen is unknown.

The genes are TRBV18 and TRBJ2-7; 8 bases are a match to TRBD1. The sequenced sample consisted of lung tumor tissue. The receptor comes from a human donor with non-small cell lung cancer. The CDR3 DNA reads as TGTGCCAGCTCACGAAGGGGGGACAGGCACACCTACGAGCAGTACTTC. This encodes CASSRRGDRHTYEQYF.